Below, 24 T cell receptor beta chains from the same sample are listed, as sequenced in a study of blood T cells in healthy people across ages. Using a J-beta primer mix together with a sample-barcoded 5' primer, a second PCR was run for about 7 to 12 cycles. TCRdb recomputed calls from the 5' RACE reads with MiXCR, one row per CDR3 protein. The table has more than 900,000 distinct CDR3 sequences, about 29% seen once. This sample also appeared in a second study, on T cells of mothers and their children.

The source material was blood. These receptors all come from a woman in her thirties or forties in good health.

This clonotype was counted many times. J is TRBJ2-7 and V is TRBV2; 7 nucleotides align to TRBD1. Germline V lookup: CDR1 SNHLY, CDR2 FYNNEI. J lost 3 bases, V lost 6 bases, and 5 bases had no gene match. This CDR3 is built from 13 residues. DNA of the CDR3: TGTGCCAGCAGCGAGGGGGCGTACTACGAGCAGTACTTC. Its translation: CASSEGAYYEQYF.

This clonotype was detected a few times. The chain has TRBV7-2 and TRBJ2-7; 8 nucleotides align to TRBD1. The junction had 7 bases not matched to a gene; V was cut back by 0 bases and J by 6 bases. Germline lookup yields CDR1 SGHTA and CDR2 FQGNSA. The CDR3 loop spans 15 amino acids. The CDR3 DNA follows: TGTGCCAGCAGCTTAGCGGTGACACAGGGGGTCGAGCAGTACTTC. Translation: CASSLAVTQGVEQYF.

Concerning this clonotype itself: Relative to the germline gene, one junction end is altered; a read error may explain this. This chain joins TRBV6-2 or TRBV6-3 and TRBJ2-1; D may be TRBD1 or TRBD2 (6 bases each). The germline gives CDR1 MNHEY, CDR2 SVGEGT. The CDR3 runs 15 residues. The CDR3 loop reads CASSYPGGSYNGQFF. The DNA of the CDR3 is TGTGCCAGCAGTTACCCCGGGGGCTCCTACAATGGGCAGTTCTTC.

In its sample, this clonotype was seen once. This chain links TRBV5-1 with TRBJ1-2, with D tentatively TRBD1 (5 bases). Germline V CDR1 and CDR2: SGHRS, YFSETQ. The germline V and J ends were trimmed by 4 bases and 0 bases, with 13 bases remaining between them. The CDR3 is 15 amino acids. The CDR3 reads CASSSRGESNYGYTF. CDR3 sequence (DNA): TGCGCCAGCAGCAGCCGGGGGGAATCTAACTATGGCTACACCTTC.

A few counts support this clonotype. This sequence joins TRBV5-1 and TRBJ2-3; 7 nucleotides line up with TRBD1. V lost 4 bases to trimming and J lost 2 bases; unmatched junction nucleotides: 10. The CDR3 loop spans 16 amino acids. The germline V gene has CDR1 SGHRS and CDR2 YFSETQ. The CDR3: CASSPSPTGITDTQYF. For the CDR3, the DNA is TGCGCCAGCAGCCCGTCCCCGACAGGGATCACAGATACGCAGTATTTT.

This clonotype was observed at least ten times. V usage is TRBV7-3 and J usage is TRBJ1-1; 8 bases are shared with TRBD1. Trimming at V came to 5 bases and at J to 5 bases, leaving 7 bases not matched to a gene. CDR1 SGHTA and CDR2 FQGTGA come from the germline V gene. The CDR3 runs 14 residues. The CDR3 DNA sequence: TGTGCCAGCAGCCCCGGACAGGGCGGGACTGAAGCTTTCTTT. It is translated as CASSPGQGGTEAFF.

This clonotype has a count of ten or more. This sequence joins TRBV7-9 and TRBJ2-7, with a possible D match to TRBD1 (6 bases). V lost 5 bases and J lost 3, with 17 bases in between. This CDR3 comprises 15 residues. CDR1 SEHNR and CDR2 FQNEAQ come from the germline V gene (reference sequence). The CDR3 protein is CASSPPLRGNYEQYF. The CDR3 DNA follows: TGTGCCAGCAGCCCCCCGTTGAGGGGGAACTACGAGCAGTACTTC.

The chain links TRBV5-5 to TRBJ2-2, with TRBD1 matching over 8 bases. The CDR3 consists of 15 residues. Germline trimming cut 4 bases from V and 2 bases from J; bases unmatched to any gene: 4. Germline values: CDR1 SGHKS, CDR2 YYEKEE (reference sequence). This CDR3 is CASSPDRGNTGELFF. The CDR3 region has the DNA TGTGCCAGCAGCCCAGACAGGGGTAACACCGGGGAGCTGTTTTTT.

Here the CDR3 DNA reads TGTGCCGCTCTCCACAAGGGGAGCGCAGATACGCAGTATTTT. Translation: CAALHKGSADTQYF. V and J are TRBV6-5 and TRBJ2-3, with D perhaps given as TRBD1 or TRBD2 (5 bases each). The CDR3 length is 14 residues. V shed 11 bases and J shed 4 bases, with 19 bases lying between them. Germline V gives CDR1 MNHEY, CDR2 SVGAGI.

This clonotype has more than one count but fewer than ten. The rearrangement uses TRBV27 and TRBJ2-7; TRBD1 agrees at 7 bases. This CDR3 spans 16 amino acids. CDR1 MNHEY and CDR2 SMNVEV come from the germline V gene (reference sequence). V lost 8 bases and J lost 3; bases outside the gene matches: 16. The CDR3: CASGPRGGQLGYEQYF. The CDR3 DNA is TGTGCCAGCGGCCCGAGAGGGGGACAGTTAGGCTACGAGCAGTACTTC.

The chain recombines TRBV5-1 with TRBJ1-2; 8 nucleotides align to TRBD1. Germline-derived CDR1 and CDR2 are SGHRS and YFSETQ. Losses at the gene ends were 4 bases for V and 4 bases for J; bases not matched to a gene: 9. This CDR3 is built from 15 residues. This CDR3 reads CASSPGQAGGYGYTF. DNA of the CDR3: TGCGCCAGCAGCCCGGGACAGGCAGGAGGCTATGGCTACACCTTC. Complete variable domain (other parts from reference TRBV5-1 and TRBJ1-2): KAGVTQTPRYLIKTRGQQVTLSCSPISGHRSVSWYQQTPGQGLQFLFEYFSETQRNKGNFPGRFSGRQFSNSRSEMNVSTLELGDSALYLCASSPGQAGGYGYTFGSGTRLTVV.

This clonotype was seen a handful of times. The chain recombines TRBV5-6 with TRBJ2-6; D is tentatively TRBD1 or TRBD2 (5 bases each). The V end was cut by 1 base, the J end by 4 bases, with 15 bases between. Per germline, CDR1 SGHDT and CDR2 YYEEEE. The CDR3 length is 17 residues. The CDR3 reads CASSLSGYGTGANVLTF. The CDR3, as DNA: TGTGCCAGCAGCTTGTCCGGGTATGGGACCGGGGCCAACGTCCTGACTTTC.

This clonotype was seen at least ten times. A much bigger clone sits one base away, suggesting this may be a read error. This rearrangement joins TRBV9 to TRBJ2-7; D is tentatively TRBD1 or TRBD2 (5 bases each). Germline V gene data show CDR1 as SGDLS and CDR2 as YYNGEE. Trimming took off 3 bases at V and 2 bases at J, with 15 bases between the two ends. The CDR3 spans 15 residues. CDR3 bases: TGTGCCAGCAGCGCCGCCGGGGCAGATACCTACGAGCAGTACTTC. Translated, it gives CASSAAGADTYEQYF.

J is TRBJ2-7 and V is TRBV28, with D possibly TRBD1 on 5 matching bases. The V end lost 4 bases, the J end lost 7 bases, and 17 bases lay between the germline ends. Germline loops: CDR1 MDHEN, CDR2 SYDVKM. CDR3 length equals 14 residues. The CDR3 region has the DNA TGTGCCAGCAGTTCCAGGGCCCTGGATGCGGAGCAGTACTTC. This encodes CASSSRALDAEQYF. The variable domain in full, with the rest retrieved from reference TRBV28 and TRBJ2-7, is DVKVTQSSRYLVKRTGEKVFLECVQDMDHENMFWYRQDPGLGLRLIYFSYDVKMKEKGDIPEGYSVSREKKERFSLILESASTNQTSMYLCASSSRALDAEQYFGPGTRLTVT.

This clonotype was counted between two and nine times. This may stem from a read error, because a much larger clone lies one nucleotide away. The chain joins TRBV18 to TRBJ2-7; 8 bases fit TRBD1. The length of the CDR3 is 16 residues. Germline CDR1 and CDR2: KGHSH and LQKENI. The V segment lost 0 bases and the J segment 3 bases; nucleotides outside the gene matches: 7. CDR3 sequence reads: CASSPPRQGACYEQYF. The CDR3 DNA reads as TGTGCCAGCTCACCACCGCGGCAGGGGGCCTGCTACGAGCAGTACTTC.

This clonotype was observed a few times. This sequence joins TRBV27 and TRBJ2-1; D remains unclear. Germline V gene lookup returns CDR1 MNHEY and CDR2 SMNVEV (reference sequence). Trimming stripped 9 bases from V and 0 bases from J, with 18 bases between. This CDR3 comprises 16 residues. Written as DNA, the CDR3 is TGTGCCAGTACCCGATCCCCGGCCGACTCCTACAATGAGCAGTTCTTC. Amino acids: CASTRSPADSYNEQFF.

About this clonotype itself: A much larger clone differs by one base, so this may be a read error. This sequence joins TRBV20-1 and TRBJ2-7, with 7 bases lining up with TRBD1. V shed 5 bases and J 3 bases; nucleotides not matched to a gene: 7. Germline loops: CDR1 DFQATT, CDR2 SNEGSKA (reference sequence). The length of the CDR3 is 13 residues. CDR3 DNA: TGCAGTGCTGGAGCTGACAGGGACTACGAGCAGTACTTC. Translated, it gives CSAGADRDYEQYF.

This clonotype was found a few times. Being one base from a much bigger clone, this may be a read error. The rearrangement joins TRBV4-1 to TRBJ2-1, with D unclear. This CDR3 spans 12 amino acids. Germline CDR1 MGHRA, CDR2 YSYEKL. The V and J ends lost 2 bases and 10 bases respectively, with 9 bases between them. For the CDR3, the DNA is TGCGCCAGCAGCCAACCCTATGGGGAGCAGTTCTTC. This gives the protein CASSQPYGEQFF.

This clonotype has a handful of counts. The chain links TRBV10-3 to TRBJ1-5; D is undetermined. In germline, CDR1 is ENHRY, CDR2 SYGVKD. The CDR3 has 12 residues. V was cut by 10 bases and J by 11 bases, with 18 bases left in between. CDR3 bases: TGTGCCACCTGGGAATCTGGGCAGACCCAGCATTTT. It encodes CATWESGQTQHF.

The rearrangement links TRBV12-3 or TRBV12-4 to TRBJ1-2; possible D gene TRBD1, 5 bases. The V end lost 6 bases, the J end lost 5 bases, and 16 bases lay between the germline ends. The CDR3 is made up of 14 amino acids. This CDR3 is CASSPGAGKYGYTF. Here the CDR3 DNA reads TGTGCCAGCAGCCCCGGGGCCGGGAAATATGGCTACACCTTC.

This clonotype was recorded many times. V and J are TRBV6-5 and TRBJ1-1, with a possible D match to TRBD1 (5 bases). Germline V CDR1 and CDR2: MNHEY, SVGAGI. Trimming removed 0 bases at V and 0 bases at J, with 5 bases between. The CDR3 contains 14 residues. The CDR3 loop is CASSYSTVNTEAFF. CDR3 DNA sequence: TGTGCCAGCAGTTACTCGACAGTGAACACTGAAGCTTTCTTT.

This chain joins TRBV7-8 and TRBJ2-5; 14 bases match TRBD2. The J segment lost 0 bases and the V segment lost 5 bases, leaving 5 bases of the junction unmatched. The CDR3 sequence is 17 residues long. Per the germline V gene, CDR1 is SGHVS and CDR2 is FQNEAQ. In nucleotides, the CDR3 is TGTGCCAGCAGCCGGGGACTAGCGGGGGAGTACCAAGAGACCCAGTACTTC. Translating gives CASSRGLAGEYQETQYF. Full variable domain (remainder filled in from reference TRBV7-8 and TRBJ2-5): GAGVSQSPRYKVAKRGQDVALRCDPISGHVSLFWYQQALGQGPEFLTYFQNEAQLDKSGLPSDRFFAERPEGSVSTLKIQRTQQEDSAVYLCASSRGLAGEYQETQYFGPGTRLLVL.

Comment on this clonotype: An end of the junction does not agree with germline; a read error may underlie this. The V call is TRBV6-5, the J call TRBJ2-1, with 7 bases lining up with TRBD2. CDR3 size: 17 residues. Germline assignment: CDR1 MNHEY and CDR2 SVGAGI. The CDR3 region is CASSDSPGLNPYNEQFF. CDR3 DNA: TGTGCCAGCAGTGACTCACCGGGACTAAACCCCTACAATGAGCAGTTCTTC.

J is TRBJ1-4 and V is TRBV12-3 or TRBV12-4; TRBD1 agrees at 9 bases. V was pared by 4 bases and J by 7 bases, with 4 bases of the junction left unmatched. The CDR3 has 14 residues. The CDR3 DNA sequence: TGTGCCAGCAGTTCCCGGGACAGGGCTGAAAAACTGTTTTTT. It translates to CASSSRDRAEKLFF.